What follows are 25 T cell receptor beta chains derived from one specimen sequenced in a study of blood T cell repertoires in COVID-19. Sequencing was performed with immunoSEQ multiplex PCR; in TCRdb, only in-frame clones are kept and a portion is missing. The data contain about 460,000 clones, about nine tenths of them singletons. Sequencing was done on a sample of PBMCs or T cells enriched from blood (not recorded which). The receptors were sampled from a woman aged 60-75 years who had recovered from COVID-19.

CDR3 sequence: CASSLADAGDGYTF. DNA for the CDR3: TGCGCCAGCAGCTTGGCAGATGCAGGGGATGGCTACACCTTC. This rearrangement joins TRBV5-1 to TRBJ1-2; D might be TRBD1 (6 bases). Germline assignment: CDR1 SGHRS and CDR2 YFSETQ. The CDR3 length is 14 residues. V shed 0 bases and J shed 6 bases, with 12 bases lying between them. The variable domain in full, with the rest retrieved from reference TRBV5-1 and TRBJ1-2, is KAGVTQTPRYLIKTRGQQVTLSCSPISGHRSVSWYQQTPGQGLQFLFEYFSETQRNKGNFPGRFSGRQFSNSRSEMNVSTLELGDSALYLCASSLADAGDGYTFGSGTRLTVV.

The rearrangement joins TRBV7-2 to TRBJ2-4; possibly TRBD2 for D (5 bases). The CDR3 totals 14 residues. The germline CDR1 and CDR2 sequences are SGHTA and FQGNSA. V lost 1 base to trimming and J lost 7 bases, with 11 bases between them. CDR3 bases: TGTGCCAGCAGCTTAGGCGGACTTCCGAACATTCAGTACTTC. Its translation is CASSLGGLPNIQYF.

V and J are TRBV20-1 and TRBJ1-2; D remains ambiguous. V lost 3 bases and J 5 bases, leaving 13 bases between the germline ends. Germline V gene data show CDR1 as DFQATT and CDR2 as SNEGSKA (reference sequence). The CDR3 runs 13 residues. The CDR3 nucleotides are TGCAGTGCTAGTGCCGGGAGCAAGTATGGCTACACCTTC. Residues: CSASAGSKYGYTF.

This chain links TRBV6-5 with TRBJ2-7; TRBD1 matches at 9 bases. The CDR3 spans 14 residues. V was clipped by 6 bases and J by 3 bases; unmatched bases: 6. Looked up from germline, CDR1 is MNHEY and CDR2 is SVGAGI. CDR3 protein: CASRGTGNRYEQYF. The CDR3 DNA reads TGTGCCAGCAGGGGGACAGGGAATCGCTACGAGCAGTACTTC.

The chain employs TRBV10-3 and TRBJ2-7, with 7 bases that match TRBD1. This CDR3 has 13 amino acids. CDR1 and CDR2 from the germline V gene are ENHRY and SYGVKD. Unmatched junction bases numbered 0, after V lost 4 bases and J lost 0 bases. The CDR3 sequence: CAISGQGSYEQYF. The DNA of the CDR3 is TGTGCCATCAGTGGACAGGGCTCCTACGAGCAGTACTTC.

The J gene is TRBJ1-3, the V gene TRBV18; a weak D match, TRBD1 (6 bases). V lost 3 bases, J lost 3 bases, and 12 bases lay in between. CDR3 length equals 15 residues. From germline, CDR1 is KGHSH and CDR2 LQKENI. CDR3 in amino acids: CASSPTPDSGNTIYF. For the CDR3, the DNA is TGTGCCAGCTCACCCACCCCGGACAGTGGAAACACCATATATTTT. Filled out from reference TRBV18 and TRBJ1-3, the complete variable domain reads NAGVMQNPRHLVRRRGQEARLRCSPMKGHSHVYWYRQLPEEGLKFMVYLQKENIIDESGMPKERFSAEFPKEGPSILRIQQVVRGDSAAYFCASSPTPDSGNTIYFGEGSWLTVV.

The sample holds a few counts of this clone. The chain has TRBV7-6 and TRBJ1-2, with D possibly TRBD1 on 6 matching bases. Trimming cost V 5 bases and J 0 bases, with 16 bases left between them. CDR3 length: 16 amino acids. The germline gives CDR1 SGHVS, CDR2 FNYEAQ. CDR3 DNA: TGTGCCAGCAGCCGGGGAGGGGGTTTAGCTAACTATGGCTACACCTTC. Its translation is CASSRGGGLANYGYTF. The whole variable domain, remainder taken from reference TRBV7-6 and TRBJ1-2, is GAGVSQSPRYKVTKRGQDVALRCDPISGHVSLYWYRQALGQGPEFLTYFNYEAQQDKSGLPNDRFSAERPEGSISTLTIQRTEQRDSAMYRCASSRGGGLANYGYTFGSGTRLTVV.

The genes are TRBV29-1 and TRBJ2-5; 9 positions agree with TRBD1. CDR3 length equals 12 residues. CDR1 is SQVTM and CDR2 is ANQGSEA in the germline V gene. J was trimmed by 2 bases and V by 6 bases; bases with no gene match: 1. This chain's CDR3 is CSVGTGQETQYF. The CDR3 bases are TGCAGCGTCGGGACAGGGCAAGAGACCCAGTACTTC. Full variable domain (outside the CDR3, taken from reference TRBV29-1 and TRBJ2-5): SAVISQKPSRDICQRGTSLTIQCQVDSQVTMMFWYRQQPGQSLTLIATANQGSEATYESGFVIDKFPISRPNLTFSTLTVSNMSPEDSSIYLCSVGTGQETQYFGPGTRLLVL.

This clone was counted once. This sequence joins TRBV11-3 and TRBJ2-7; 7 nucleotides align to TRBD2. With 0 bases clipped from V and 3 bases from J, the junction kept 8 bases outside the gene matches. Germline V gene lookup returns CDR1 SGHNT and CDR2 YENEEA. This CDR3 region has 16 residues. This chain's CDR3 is CASSLDGTGGSYEQYF. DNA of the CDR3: TGTGCCAGCAGCTTAGATGGGACGGGGGGAAGCTACGAGCAGTACTTC.

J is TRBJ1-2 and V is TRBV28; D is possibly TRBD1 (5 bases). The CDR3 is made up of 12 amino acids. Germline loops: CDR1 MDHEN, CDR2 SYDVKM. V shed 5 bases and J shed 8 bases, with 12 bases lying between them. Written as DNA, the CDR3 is TGTGCCAGCAGTCGGGGACTGGCGGGCTACACCTTC. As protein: CASSRGLAGYTF.

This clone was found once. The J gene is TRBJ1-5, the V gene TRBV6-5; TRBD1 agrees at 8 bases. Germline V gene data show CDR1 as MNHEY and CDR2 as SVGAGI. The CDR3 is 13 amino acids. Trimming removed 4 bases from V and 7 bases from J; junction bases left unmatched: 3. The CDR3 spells CASSSQGEQPQHF. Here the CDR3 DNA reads TGTGCCAGCAGTTCACAGGGGGAGCAGCCCCAGCATTTT.

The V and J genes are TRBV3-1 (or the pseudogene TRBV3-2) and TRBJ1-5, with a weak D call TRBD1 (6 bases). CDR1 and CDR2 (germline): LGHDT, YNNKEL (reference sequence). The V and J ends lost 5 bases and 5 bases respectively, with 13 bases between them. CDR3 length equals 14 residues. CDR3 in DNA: TGTGCCAGCAGCTTCGGACAGTCAGATCAGCCCCAGCATTTT. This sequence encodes CASSFGQSDQPQHF.

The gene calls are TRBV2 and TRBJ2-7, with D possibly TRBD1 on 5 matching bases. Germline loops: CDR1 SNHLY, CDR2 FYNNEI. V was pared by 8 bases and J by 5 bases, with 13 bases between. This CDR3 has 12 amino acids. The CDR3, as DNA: TGTGCCAGCTCCTTGGGGCCCAACGAGCAGTACTTC. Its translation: CASSLGPNEQYF.

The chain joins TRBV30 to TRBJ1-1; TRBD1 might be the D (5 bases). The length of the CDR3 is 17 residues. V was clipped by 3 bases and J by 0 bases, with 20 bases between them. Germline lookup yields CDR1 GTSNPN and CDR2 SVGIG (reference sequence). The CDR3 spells CAWSAQDNLRLNTEAFF. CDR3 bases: TGTGCCTGGAGCGCTCAGGACAATCTGCGCTTGAACACTGAAGCTTTCTTT.

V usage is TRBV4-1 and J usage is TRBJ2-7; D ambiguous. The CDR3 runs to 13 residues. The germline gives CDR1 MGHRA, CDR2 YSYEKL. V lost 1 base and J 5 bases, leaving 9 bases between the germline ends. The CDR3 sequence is CASSQAQLNEQYF. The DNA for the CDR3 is TGCGCCAGCAGCCAAGCACAGTTGAACGAGCAGTACTTC.

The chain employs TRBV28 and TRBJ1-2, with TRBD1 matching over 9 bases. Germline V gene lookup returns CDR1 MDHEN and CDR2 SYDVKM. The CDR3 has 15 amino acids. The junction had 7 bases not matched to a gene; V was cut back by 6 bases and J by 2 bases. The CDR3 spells CASRRTGGLNYGYTF. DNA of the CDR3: TGTGCCAGCAGACGAACAGGGGGCCTAAACTATGGCTACACCTTC.

CDR3 coding DNA: TGTGCCAGCAGCCCGCGGGACAGGGGGCTATACGAGCAGTACTTC. Its translation is CASSPRDRGLYEQYF. The chain has TRBV11-3 and TRBJ2-7; 12 nucleotides match TRBD1. Looked up from germline, CDR1 is SGHNT and CDR2 is YENEEA. The CDR3 sequence is 15 residues long. Trimming cost V 5 bases and J 4 bases; bases outside gene matches: 6.

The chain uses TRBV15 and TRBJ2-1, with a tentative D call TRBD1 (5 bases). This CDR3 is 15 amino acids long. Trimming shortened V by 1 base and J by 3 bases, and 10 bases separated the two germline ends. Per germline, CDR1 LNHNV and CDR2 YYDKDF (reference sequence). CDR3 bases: TGTGCCACCAGCAGAGTGGCAGGGCACTACAATGAGCAGTTCTTC. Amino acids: CATSRVAGHYNEQFF.

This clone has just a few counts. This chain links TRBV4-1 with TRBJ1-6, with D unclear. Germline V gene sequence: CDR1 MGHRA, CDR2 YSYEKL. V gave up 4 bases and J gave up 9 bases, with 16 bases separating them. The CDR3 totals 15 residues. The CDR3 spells CASSRTTGLGSPLHF. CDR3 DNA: TGCGCCAGCAGCCGAACCACGGGTTTGGGTTCACCCCTCCACTTT.

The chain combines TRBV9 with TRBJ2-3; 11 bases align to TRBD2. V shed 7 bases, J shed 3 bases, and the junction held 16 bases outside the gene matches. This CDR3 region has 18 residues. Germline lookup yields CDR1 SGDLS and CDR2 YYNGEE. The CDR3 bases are TGTGCCAGCTCCAGCGCGGCTAGCGGGGGGTGGGGGACAGATACGCAGTATTTT. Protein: CASSSAASGGWGTDTQYF.

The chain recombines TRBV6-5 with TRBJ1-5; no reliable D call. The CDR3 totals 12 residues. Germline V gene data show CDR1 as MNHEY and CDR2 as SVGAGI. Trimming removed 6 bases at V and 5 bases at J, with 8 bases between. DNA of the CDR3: TGTGCCAGCAGCTCCCCCTATCAGCCCCAGCATTTT. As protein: CASSSPYQPQHF.

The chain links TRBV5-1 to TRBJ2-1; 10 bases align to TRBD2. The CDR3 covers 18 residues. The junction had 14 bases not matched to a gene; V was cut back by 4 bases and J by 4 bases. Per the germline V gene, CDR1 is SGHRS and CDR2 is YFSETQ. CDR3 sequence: CASSPLPPGLADYNEQFF. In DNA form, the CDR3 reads TGCGCCAGCAGCCCGTTGCCACCCGGACTAGCGGATTACAATGAGCAGTTCTTC.

This CDR3 reads CASTYDRGSTDTQYF. For the CDR3, the DNA is TGTGCCAGCACCTACGACAGGGGAAGCACAGATACGCAGTATTTT. The genes are TRBV2 and TRBJ2-3; 8 nucleotides line up with TRBD1. Germline CDR1 reads SNHLY; CDR2 reads FYNNEI. The junction had 6 bases not matched to a gene; V was cut back by 7 bases and J by 0 bases. The CDR3 totals 15 residues. The full variable domain, rest sourced from reference TRBV2 and TRBJ2-3, is EPEVTQTPSHQVTQMGQEVILRCVPISNHLYFYWYRQILGQKVEFLVSFYNNEISEKSEIFDDQFSVERPDGSNFTLKIRSTKLEDSAMYFCASTYDRGSTDTQYFGPGTRLTVL.

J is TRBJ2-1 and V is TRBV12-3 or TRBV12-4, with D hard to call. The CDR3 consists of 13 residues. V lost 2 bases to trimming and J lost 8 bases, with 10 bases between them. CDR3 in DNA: TGTGCCAGCAGTTTATGGGCCCAGGATGAGCAGTTCTTC. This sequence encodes CASSLWAQDEQFF.

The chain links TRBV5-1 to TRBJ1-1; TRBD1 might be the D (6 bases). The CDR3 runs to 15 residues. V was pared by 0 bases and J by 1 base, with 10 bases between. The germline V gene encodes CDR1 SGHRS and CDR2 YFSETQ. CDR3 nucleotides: TGCGCCAGCAGCTTGGCCGGGACACAGAACACTGAAGCTTTCTTT. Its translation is CASSLAGTQNTEAFF.